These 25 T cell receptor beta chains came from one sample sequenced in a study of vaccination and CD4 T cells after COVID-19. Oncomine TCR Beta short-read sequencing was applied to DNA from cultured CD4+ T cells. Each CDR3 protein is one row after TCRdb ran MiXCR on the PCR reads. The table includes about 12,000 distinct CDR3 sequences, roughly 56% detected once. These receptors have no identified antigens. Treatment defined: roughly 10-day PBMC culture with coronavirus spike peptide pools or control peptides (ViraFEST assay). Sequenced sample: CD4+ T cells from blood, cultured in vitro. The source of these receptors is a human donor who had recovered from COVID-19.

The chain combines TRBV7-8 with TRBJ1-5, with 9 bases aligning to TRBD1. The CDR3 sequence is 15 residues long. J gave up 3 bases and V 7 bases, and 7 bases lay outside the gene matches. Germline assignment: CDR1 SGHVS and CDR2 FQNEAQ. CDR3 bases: TGTGCCAGCAAAGGGGGACAGGGCGACAATCAGCCCCAGCATTTT. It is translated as CASKGGQGDNQPQHF.

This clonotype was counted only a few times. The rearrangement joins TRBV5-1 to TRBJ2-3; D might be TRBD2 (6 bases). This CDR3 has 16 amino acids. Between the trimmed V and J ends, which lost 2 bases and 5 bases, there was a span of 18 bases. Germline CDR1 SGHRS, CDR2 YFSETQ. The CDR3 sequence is CASSFTGDGSVDTQYF. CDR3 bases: TGCGCCAGCAGCTTCACGGGGGACGGCTCCGTAGATACGCAGTATTTT.

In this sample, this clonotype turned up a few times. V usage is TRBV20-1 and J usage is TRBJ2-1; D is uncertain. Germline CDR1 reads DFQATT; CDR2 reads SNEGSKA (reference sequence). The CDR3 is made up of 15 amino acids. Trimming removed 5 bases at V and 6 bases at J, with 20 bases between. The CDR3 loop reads CSAQVTARGRNEQFF. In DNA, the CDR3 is TGCAGTGCTCAGGTAACGGCGCGAGGACGCAATGAGCAGTTCTTC.

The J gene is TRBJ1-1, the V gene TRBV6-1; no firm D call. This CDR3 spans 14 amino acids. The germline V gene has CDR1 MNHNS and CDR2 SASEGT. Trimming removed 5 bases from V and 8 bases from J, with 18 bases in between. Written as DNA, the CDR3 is TGTGCCAGCAGTCGATCCTCGCCCCGCTCCGAAGCTTTCTTT. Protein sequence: CASSRSSPRSEAFF.

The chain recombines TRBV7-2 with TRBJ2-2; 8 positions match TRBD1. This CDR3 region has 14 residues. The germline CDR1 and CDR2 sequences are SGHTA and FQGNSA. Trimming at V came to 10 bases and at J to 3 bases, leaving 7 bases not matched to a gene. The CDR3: CAIKDRAYTGELFF. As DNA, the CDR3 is TGTGCCATCAAGGACAGGGCGTACACCGGGGAGCTGTTTTTT.

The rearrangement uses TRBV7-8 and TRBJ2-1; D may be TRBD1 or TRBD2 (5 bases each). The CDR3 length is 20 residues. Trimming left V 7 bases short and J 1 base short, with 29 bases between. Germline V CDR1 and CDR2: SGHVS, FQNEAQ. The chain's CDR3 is CASTEYGATRGTPSYNEQFF. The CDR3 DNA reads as TGTGCCAGCACCGAATATGGAGCTACGCGAGGGACGCCTTCCTACAATGAGCAGTTCTTC.

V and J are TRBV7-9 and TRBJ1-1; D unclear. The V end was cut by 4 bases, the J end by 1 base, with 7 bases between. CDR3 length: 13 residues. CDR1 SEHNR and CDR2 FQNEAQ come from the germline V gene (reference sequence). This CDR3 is CASSSESNTEAFF. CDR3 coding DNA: TGTGCCAGCAGCTCTGAATCGAACACTGAAGCTTTCTTT.

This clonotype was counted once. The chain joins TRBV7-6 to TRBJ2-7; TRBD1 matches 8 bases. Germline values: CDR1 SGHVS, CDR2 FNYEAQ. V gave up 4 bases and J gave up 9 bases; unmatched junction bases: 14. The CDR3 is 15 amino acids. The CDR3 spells CASSWEPGQVASQYF. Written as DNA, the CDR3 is TGTGCCAGCAGCTGGGAACCGGGACAGGTAGCGTCGCAGTACTTC.

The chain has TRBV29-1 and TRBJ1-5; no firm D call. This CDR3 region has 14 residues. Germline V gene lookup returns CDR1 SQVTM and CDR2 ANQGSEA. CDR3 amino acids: CGRPKLDSNQPQHF. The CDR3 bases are TGCGGCCGGCCAAAATTGGATAGCAATCAGCCCCAGCATTTT. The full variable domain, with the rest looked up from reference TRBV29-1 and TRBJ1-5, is SAVISQKPSRDICQRGTSLTIQCQVDSQVTMMFWYRQQPGQSLTLIATANQGSEATYESGFVIDKFPISRPNLTFSTLTVSNMSPEDSSIYLCGRPKLDSNQPQHFGDGTRLSIL.

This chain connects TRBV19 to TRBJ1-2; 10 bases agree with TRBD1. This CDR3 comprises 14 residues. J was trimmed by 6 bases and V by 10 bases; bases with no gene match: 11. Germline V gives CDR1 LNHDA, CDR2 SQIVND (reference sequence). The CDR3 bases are TGTGCCACCGGGACAGGGGACAGTCTTAATGGCTACACCTTC. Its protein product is CATGTGDSLNGYTF.

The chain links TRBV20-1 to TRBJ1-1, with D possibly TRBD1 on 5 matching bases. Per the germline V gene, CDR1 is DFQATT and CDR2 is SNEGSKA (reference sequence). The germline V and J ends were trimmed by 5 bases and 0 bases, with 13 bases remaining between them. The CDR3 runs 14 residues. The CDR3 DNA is TGCAGTGCTTGGGGAGGGGTCATGAACACTGAAGCTTTCTTT. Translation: CSAWGGVMNTEAFF.

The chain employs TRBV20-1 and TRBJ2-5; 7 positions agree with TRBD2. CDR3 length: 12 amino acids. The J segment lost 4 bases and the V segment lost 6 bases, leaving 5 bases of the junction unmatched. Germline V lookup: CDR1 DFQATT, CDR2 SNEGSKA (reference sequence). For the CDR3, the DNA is TGCAGTGCCCGACTAGCTCCAGAGACCCAGTACTTC. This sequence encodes CSARLAPETQYF.

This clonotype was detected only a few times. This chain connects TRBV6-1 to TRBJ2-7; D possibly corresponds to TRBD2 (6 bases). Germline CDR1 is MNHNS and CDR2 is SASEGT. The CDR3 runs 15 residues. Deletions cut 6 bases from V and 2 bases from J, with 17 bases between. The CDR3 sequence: CASSGRGAGPYEQYF. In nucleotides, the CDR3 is TGTGCCAGCAGCGGCCGTGGGGCGGGACCCTACGAGCAGTACTTC.

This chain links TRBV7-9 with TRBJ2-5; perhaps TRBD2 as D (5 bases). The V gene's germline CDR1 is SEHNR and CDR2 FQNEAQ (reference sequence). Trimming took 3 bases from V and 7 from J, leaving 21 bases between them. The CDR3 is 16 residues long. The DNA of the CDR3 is TGTGCCAGCAGCTTGGGTGGAACTAGTTATGACGGGACCCAGTACTTC. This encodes CASSLGGTSYDGTQYF.

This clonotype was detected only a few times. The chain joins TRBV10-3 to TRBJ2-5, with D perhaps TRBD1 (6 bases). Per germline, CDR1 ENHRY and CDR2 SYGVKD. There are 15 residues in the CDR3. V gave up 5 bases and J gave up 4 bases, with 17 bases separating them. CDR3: CAISPLRGRSETQYF. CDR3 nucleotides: TGTGCCATCAGTCCGCTCAGGGGTCGGTCAGAGACCCAGTACTTC.

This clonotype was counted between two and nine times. CDR3 bases: TGTGCCAGCAGAAGACAGGGGGAGGGCAATCAGCCCCAGCATTTT. This sequence encodes CASRRQGEGNQPQHF. V gene TRBV2 combines with J gene TRBJ1-5; TRBD1 matches 9 bases. The J segment lost 2 bases and the V segment lost 6 bases, leaving 5 bases of the junction unmatched. The CDR3 runs 15 residues. Germline V gives CDR1 SNHLY, CDR2 FYNNEI.

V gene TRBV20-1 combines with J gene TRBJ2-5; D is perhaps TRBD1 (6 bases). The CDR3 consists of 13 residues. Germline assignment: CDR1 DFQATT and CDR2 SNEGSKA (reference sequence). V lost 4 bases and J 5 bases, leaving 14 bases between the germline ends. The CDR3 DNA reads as TGCAGTGCTACCTCCACAGGGTGGGAGACCCAGTACTTC. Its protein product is CSATSTGWETQYF.

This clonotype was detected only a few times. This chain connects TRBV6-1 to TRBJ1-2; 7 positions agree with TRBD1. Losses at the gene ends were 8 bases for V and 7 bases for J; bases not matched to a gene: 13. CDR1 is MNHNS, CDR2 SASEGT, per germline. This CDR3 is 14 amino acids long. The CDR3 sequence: CASGRGPEFGGYTF. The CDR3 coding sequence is TGTGCCAGCGGGAGGGGGCCGGAATTTGGTGGCTACACCTTC.

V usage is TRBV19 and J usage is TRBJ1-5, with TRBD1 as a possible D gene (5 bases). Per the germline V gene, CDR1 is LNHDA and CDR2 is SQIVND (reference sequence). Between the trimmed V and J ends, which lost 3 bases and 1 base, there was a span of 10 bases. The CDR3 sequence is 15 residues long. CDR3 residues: CASSITGQSNQPQHF. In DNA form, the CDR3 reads TGTGCCAGTAGTATCACAGGACAAAGCAATCAGCCCCAGCATTTT.

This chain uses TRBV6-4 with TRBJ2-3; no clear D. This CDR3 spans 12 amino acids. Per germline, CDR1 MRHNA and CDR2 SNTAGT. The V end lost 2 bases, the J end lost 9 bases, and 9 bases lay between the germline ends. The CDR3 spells CASSDGETTQYF. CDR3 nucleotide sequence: TGTGCCAGCAGTGACGGGGAAACAACGCAGTATTTT.

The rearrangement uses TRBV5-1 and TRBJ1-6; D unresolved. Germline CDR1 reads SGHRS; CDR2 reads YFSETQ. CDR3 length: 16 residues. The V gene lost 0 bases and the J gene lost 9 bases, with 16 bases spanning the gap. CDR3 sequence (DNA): TGCGCCAGCAGCTTGGAGGCGCGCGGGCACGGTTCACCCCTCCACTTT. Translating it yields CASSLEARGHGSPLHF.

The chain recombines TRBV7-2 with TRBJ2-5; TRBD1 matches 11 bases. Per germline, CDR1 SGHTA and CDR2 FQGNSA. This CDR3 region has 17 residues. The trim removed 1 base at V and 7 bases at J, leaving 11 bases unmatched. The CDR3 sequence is CASSLGGGQGAPWTQYF. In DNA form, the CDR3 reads TGTGCCAGCAGCTTAGGAGGCGGACAGGGGGCCCCGTGGACCCAGTACTTC. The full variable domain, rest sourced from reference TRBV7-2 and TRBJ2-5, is GAGVSQSPSNKVTEKGKDVELRCDPISGHTALYWYRQSLGQGLEFLIYFQGNSAPDKSGLPSDRFSAERTGGSVSTLTIQRTQQEDSAVYLCASSLGGGQGAPWTQYFGPGTRLLVL.

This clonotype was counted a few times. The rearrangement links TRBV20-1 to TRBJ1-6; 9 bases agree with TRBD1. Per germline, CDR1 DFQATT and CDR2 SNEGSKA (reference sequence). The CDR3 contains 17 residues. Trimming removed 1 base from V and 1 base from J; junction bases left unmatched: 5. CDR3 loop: CSARGGQGLSYNSPLHF. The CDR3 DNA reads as TGCAGTGCTAGAGGTGGACAGGGGCTATCCTATAATTCACCCCTCCACTTT.

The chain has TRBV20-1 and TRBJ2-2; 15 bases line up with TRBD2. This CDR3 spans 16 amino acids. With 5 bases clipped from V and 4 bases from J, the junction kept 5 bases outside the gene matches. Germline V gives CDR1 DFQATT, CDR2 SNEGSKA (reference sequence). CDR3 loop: CSALRTSGRATGELFF. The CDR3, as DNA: TGCAGTGCTCTAAGGACTAGCGGGAGGGCCACCGGGGAGCTGTTTTTT.

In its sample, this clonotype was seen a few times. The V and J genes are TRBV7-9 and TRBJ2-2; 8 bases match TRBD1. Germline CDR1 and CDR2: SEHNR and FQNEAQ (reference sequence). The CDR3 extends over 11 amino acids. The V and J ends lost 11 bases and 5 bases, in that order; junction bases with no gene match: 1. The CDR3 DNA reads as TGTGCCGACAGGGGAACCGGGGAGCTGTTTTTT. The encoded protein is CADRGTGELFF. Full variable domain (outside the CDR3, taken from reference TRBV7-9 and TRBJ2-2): DTGVSQNPRHKITKRGQNVTFRCDPISEHNRLYWYRQTLGQGPEFLTYFQNEAQLEKSRLLSDRFSAERPKGSFSTLEIQRTEQGDSAMYLCADRGTGELFFGEGSRLTVL.